This entry features one T cell receptor beta chain sequence. This sample is drawn from a study of blood T cell repertoires in COVID-19. Study-level background: The samples span acute and convalescent COVID-19 from the United States, Italy and Spain. From T cells, B-cell-depleted T cells, or PBMCs came the material, which was cDNA or gDNA.

Sequencing was performed with immunoSEQ multiplex PCR; in TCRdb, only in-frame clones are kept and a portion is missing. The sample records about 120,000 clones, about 85% being singletons. The sample taken for sequencing was peripheral blood. The sequence was collected from an elderly man with acute or convalescent COVID-19.

CDR3 in amino acids: CASSQADRGPREAFF. DNA of the CDR3: TGCGCCAGCAGCCAAGCCGACAGGGGGCCCAGAGAAGCTTTCTTT. This chain connects TRBV4-1 to TRBJ1-1; 10 bases line up with TRBD1. The V gene's germline CDR1 is MGHRA and CDR2 YSYEKL. Unmatched junction bases numbered 7, after V lost 1 base and J lost 8 bases. The CDR3 is 15 residues long.